A selection of T cell receptor beta chains follows, all from one sample in a study of T cell changes during pregnancy in multiple sclerosis. Only in-frame clones appear in the TCRdb table, and some are missing; sequencing was by immunoSEQ multiplex PCR. The sample records around 36,000 clones, approximately 92% being singletons. Sample: CD4+ T cells from peripheral blood mononuclear cells, taken in the third trimester of pregnancy. The receptors were gathered from a female donor with multiple sclerosis, enrolled in a pregnancy study. Each CDR3 is given with its conserved first and last residue. The D gene is left open where the match is weak. Some rows have no size entry. The others give once, few or many, or a class for an expanded clone.

-,TRBD2,TRBV11-2,TRBJ2-1,TGTGCCACCGGGACTAGCGGGAGGCTCAATGAGCAGTTCTTC,CATGTSGRLNEQFF
-,-,TRBV6-6,TRBJ1-1,TGTGCCAGCATCAAAGGGGGGGGTGAAGCTTTCTTT,CASIKGGGEAFF
-,-,TRBV12-5,TRBJ2-2,TGTGCTAGTGGTTTGACAGGGAACAGCGGGGAGCTGTTTTTT,CASGLTGNSGELFF
once,-,TRBV18,TRBJ1-1,TGTGCCAGCTCACCCGGTTGGCGGCCTAAGAACACTGAAGCTTTCTTT,CASSPGWRPKNTEAFF
-,-,TRBV2,TRBJ2-1,TGTGCCAGCAGCGTTACTAGCATCAATGAGCAGTTCTTC,CASSVTSINEQFF
-,TRBD2,TRBV5-5,TRBJ2-1,TGTGCCAGCAGCTCGACTAGCGGGAGACATAATGAGCAGTTCTTC,CASSSTSGRHNEQFF
-,TRBD2,TRBV7-9,TRBJ2-5,TGTGCCAGCAGCCAGGGACTAGCGGGAGAAGAGACCCAGTACTTC,CASSQGLAGEETQYF
-,TRBD2,TRBV7-3,TRBJ2-1,TGTGCCAGCAGCCCTACTAGCGGATACTACAATGAGCAGTTCTTC,CASSPTSGYYNEQFF
-,TRBD1,TRBV23-1,TRBJ1-2,TGCGCCAGCAGTCAATATTTAGGGGGCCGGTTCTATGGCTACACCTTC,CASSQYLGGRFYGYTF
-,TRBD2,TRBV6-5,TRBJ2-7,TGTGCCAGCAGTCGTCTAGCGGGGCTTTACGAGCAGTACTTC,CASSRLAGLYEQYF
-,TRBD1,TRBV7-2,TRBJ2-7,TGTGCCAGCAGCTTAGGGACAGGGGTTCAAAGCGAGCAGTACTTC,CASSLGTGVQSEQYF
-,TRBD2,TRBV7-2,TRBJ2-3,TGTGCCAGCAGCTTGGGCGGGAGGGCAGATACGCAGTATTTT,CASSLGGRADTQYF
-,-,TRBV28,TRBJ1-1,TGTGCCAGCAGTTCCCCCGGGGAGGCACAGGAAGCTTTCTTT,CASSSPGEAQEAFF
-,-,TRBV7-9,TRBJ2-1,TGTGCCAGCAGCTTAGTAGGCGGTGACAATGAGCAGTTCTTC,CASSLVGGDNEQFF
few,-,TRBV9,TRBJ1-1,TGTGCCAGCAGTGTACTTGGGCGGGGGACTGAAGCTTTCTTT,CASSVLGRGTEAFF
-,TRBD1,TRBV28,TRBJ1-5,TGTGCCAGCAGTTTAGGGACAGGGGGCACTTCAGCCCAGCATTTT,CASSLGTGGTSAQHF
-,-,TRBV4-2,TRBJ2-2,TGTGCCAGCAGACTCCTTCGCAACACCGGGGAGCTGTTTTTT,CASRLLRNTGELFF
-,TRBD1,TRBV28,TRBJ1-5,TGTGCCAGCAGTGGCGGGACAGGGGGCGATCAGCCCCAGCATTTT,CASSGGTGGDQPQHF
-,-,TRBV6-4,TRBJ2-3,TGTGCCAGCAGTGCAGGGGCTACGCAGTATTTT,CASSAGATQYF
-,-,TRBV27,TRBJ2-3,TGTGCCAGCAGTTTATCAAAAGCCAGGGGCACAGATACGCAGTATTTT,CASSLSKARGTDTQYF
few,-,TRBV18,TRBJ1-2,TGTGCCAGCTCACCCGACTATGGCTACACCTTC,CASSPDYGYTF
-,TRBD2,TRBV18,TRBJ2-7,TGTGCCAGCTCACCGACTAGCGGGATGGGCGAGCAGTACTTC,CASSPTSGMGEQYF
-,-,TRBV28,TRBJ2-7,TGTGCCAGCAGTTCCCCCCGAGAATGGAGTTACGAGCAGTACTTC,CASSSPREWSYEQYF
-,-,TRBV19,TRBJ2-1,TGTGCCAGTAGTCCTCCTACAGGGACCTTTTTACCGCGGGACAATGAGCAGTTCTTC,CASSPPTGTFLPRDNEQFF
-,-,TRBV30,TRBJ1-2,TGTGCCTGGAGTGTAACAGTCTTCTATGGCTACACCTTC,CAWSVTVFYGYTF
-,TRBD2,TRBV14,TRBJ2-7,TGTGCCAGCAGCCACTTACCATCTAGCGGGAGTTCCTACGAGCAGTACTTC,CASSHLPSSGSSYEQYF
-,-,TRBV30,TRBJ2-7,TGTGCCTGGAGTGCCGGGGTTCAGTACGAGCAGTACTTC,CAWSAGVQYEQYF
-,-,TRBV19,TRBJ1-1,TGTGCCAGTAGACCGCCTTGGGGCAAAAACACTGAAGCTTTCTTT,CASRPPWGKNTEAFF
-,TRBD2,TRBV11-3,TRBJ2-7,TGTGCCAGCAGCTTAAGGAGCGGGGACCACGAGCAGTACTTC,CASSLRSGDHEQYF
-,TRBD1,TRBV5-1,TRBJ1-2,TGCGCCAGCAGCCTAGACGGACAGGGGATGTATGGCTACACCTTC,CASSLDGQGMYGYTF
-,-,TRBV5-1,TRBJ1-3,TGCGCCAGTAGATCAGGGACACCGCCGGACACCATATATTTT,CASRSGTPPDTIYF
-,-,TRBV4-1,TRBJ2-5,TGCGCCAGCAGCCAAGATTCAGGGCAGCAGACCCAGTACTTC,CASSQDSGQQTQYF
-,-,TRBV5-4,TRBJ1-2,TGTGCCAGCAGCTTGGGACAGGTGCGGGGCTACACCTTC,CASSLGQVRGYTF
few,-,TRBV5-4,TRBJ1-1,TGTGCCAGCAGCTTAACTAGACAGAACACTGAAGCTTTCTTT,CASSLTRQNTEAFF
-,-,TRBV7-9,TRBJ1-5,TGTGCCAGCAGCTCCGGGGATTCCGGCAATCAGCCCCAGCATTTT,CASSSGDSGNQPQHF
-,TRBD1,TRBV30,TRBJ2-7,TGTGCCTGGAGAGACGCCGGGACAGGGAAGCAGTACTTC,CAWRDAGTGKQYF
-,-,TRBV10-3,TRBJ1-3,TGTGCCATCGAAGGTTCAGGGAACACCATATATTTT,CAIEGSGNTIYF
few,TRBD1,TRBV19,TRBJ1-5,TGTGCCAGTAGACCACGGACAGGGGGGAATCAGCCCCAGCATTTT,CASRPRTGGNQPQHF
-,TRBD1,TRBV27,TRBJ2-7,TGTGCCAGCAGTGACTCGACAGGGAACGAGCAGTACTTC,CASSDSTGNEQYF
-,TRBD2,TRBV10-1,TRBJ2-1,TGCGCCAGCAGTGAAACGGGAGGGCCCAACAATGAGCAGTTCTTC,CASSETGGPNNEQFF
-,-,TRBV19,TRBJ1-4,TGTGCCAGTATGGGAGGAGCCACTAATGAAAAACTGTTTTTT,CASMGGATNEKLFF
-,TRBD1,TRBV7-9,TRBJ1-1,TGTGCCAGCAGCACGGGACAGGGGGACACTGAAGCTTTCTTT,CASSTGQGDTEAFF
-,TRBD1,TRBV7-2,TRBJ2-3,TGTGCCAGCAGCTTCGACAGGGGGCGTCGGAGGAGCACAGATACGCAGTATTTT,CASSFDRGRRRSTDTQYF
once,-,TRBV19,TRBJ1-2,TGTGCCAGCCTCGGCAGGTGGTACTATGGCTACACCTTC,CASLGRWYYGYTF
-,-,TRBV5-6,TRBJ2-1,TGTGCCAGCAGCTTGGGGGGGCGGATCTCCTACAATGAGCAGTTCTTC,CASSLGGRISYNEQFF